This TCR beta chain was profiled in a study of blood T cell repertoires in COVID-19. Those enrolled, adults aged roughly 18 to 100 years, came from some 25 US areas. Participant-given clinical history determined each cohort assignment. TCRdb keeps only in-frame clones here, not all; method: immunoSEQ multiplex PCR. The top ten clones hold roughly 0.66% of a sample with 450,000 or so clones, 90% of them seen once. CDR3 length: 15 residues. Trimming stripped 4 bases from V and 8 bases from J, with 18 bases between. Germline V lookup: CDR1 SGHAT, CDR2 FQNNGV. Input material: PBMCs or T cells enriched from blood (not recorded which). The gene calls are TRBV11-2 and TRBJ1-3; D perhaps matches TRBD1 (5 bases). This clonotype originated in a man younger than 30 who had recovered from COVID-19. The CDR3 coding sequence is TGTGCCAGCAGCTATAGGGGAATGAATGGTGACACCATATATTTT. It yields the protein CASSYRGMNGDTIYF.